This TCR beta chain was documented in a study of beta chain features in type 1 diabetes. General study points: Compared with healthy donors, patients appeared to share more similar naive, central memory and regulatory TCRB repertoires.

Expressed TCRB transcripts were sequenced because the isolated RNA had all been reverse transcribed beforehand. Naive, central memory and regulatory T cell samples yielded around 3.3 million reads on average. Clones were read by immunoSEQ multiplex PCR, and TCRdb kept only the in-frame ones, dropping some. The profile shows under 350,000 clones, roughly 8% of them singletons. This clone was counted only a few times. Its target is unknown. One heparinised draw of blood, averaging around 120 mL, came from each donor. CD4+ cells of the naive, central memory, regulatory and stem cell-like memory types were sorted via CD45RO/CCR7/CD25/CD127/CD95/CD27. This CDR3 region has 15 residues. The junction had 9 bases not matched to a gene; V was cut back by 5 bases and J by 7 bases. The germline V gene encodes CDR1 SGHNT and CDR2 YYREEE (reference sequence).

The rearrangement joins TRBV5-4 to TRBJ2-3; 11 positions match TRBD2. The sequence was obtained from a woman aged 18-29 years in good health. What was sequenced was central memory CD4+ T cells from blood. As DNA, the CDR3 is TGTGCCAGCAGGAGTCTAGCGGGGGGTATAAATACGCAGTATTTT. As protein: CASRSLAGGINTQYF.